The entry that follows covers one T cell receptor beta chain sequence. Each CDR3 protein is one row after TCRdb ran MiXCR on the 5' RACE reads. This sample has about 300,000 distinct CDR3 sequences; 6.8% occur once, and the top ten carry 15% to 20%. These data belong to a study of T cells after yellow fever vaccination. For the study at large: The authors prepared low-cell-number fractions using SMART-Seq v4 Ultra Low Input.

The CDR3 runs to 16 residues. Trimming cost V 0 bases and J 5 bases, with 16 bases left between them. Looked up from germline, CDR1 is ENHRY and CDR2 is SYGVKD. The source is a man aged 18 to 30 who received the YFV17D yellow fever vaccine. The sequencing used PBMCs, collected 45 days after the first yellow fever vaccination. The chain has TRBV10-3 and TRBJ2-5, with D tentatively TRBD2 (6 bases). The CDR3 nucleotides read TGTGCCATCAGTGAGTCGATTTTGGGAGGAAAGGAGACCCAGTACTTC. Amino acid sequence: CAISESILGGKETQYF.